These 13 T cell receptor beta chains originate from one sample sequenced in a study of human T cells and chemical hapten exposure. Time point specified: patch test 1, 2 weeks after DPC sensitization. Specified treatment: therapeutic diphenylcyclopropenone sensitization with weekly scalp DPC. TCRdb fed the RACE reads into MiXCR, producing one record per CDR3 protein. The sample consists of around 380,000 distinct CDR3 sequences, 4.8% of them appearing once. The source was whole blood, collected in connection with sensitization to the hapten diphenylcyclopropenone (DPC). Receptor source: a woman between 45 and 65 years old with alopecia areata. Some clones in this sample may be carry-over from other donors' samples.

This clonotype was counted ten times or more. The CDR3 DNA is TGTGCCAGCAGACCCGGACAGGGGGGTGGCTACACCTTC. It is translated as CASRPGQGGGYTF. The rearrangement uses TRBV28 and TRBJ1-2; TRBD1 aligns across 10 bases. CDR1 and CDR2 (germline): MDHEN, SYDVKM. The CDR3 extends over 13 amino acids. V shed 6 bases and J 7 bases; nucleotides not matched to a gene: 5.

This clonotype was detected many times. The V and J genes are TRBV6-4 and TRBJ1-5; TRBD1 is a possible D gene (5 bases). Looked up from germline, CDR1 is MRHNA and CDR2 is SNTAGT. This CDR3 is 15 amino acids long. Trimming stripped 11 bases from V and 2 bases from J, with 19 bases between. CDR3 in amino acids: CAANRGFCGNQPQHF. CDR3 nucleotides: TGTGCCGCCAACCGGGGCTTCTGTGGCAATCAGCCCCAGCATTTT.

The rearrangement uses TRBV5-1 and TRBJ2-5; 8 bases are shared with TRBD2. The V gene end was trimmed by 5 bases and the J gene end by 2 bases; junction bases not matched to a gene: 8. CDR3 size: 15 residues. CDR1 is SGHRS and CDR2 is YFSETQ in the germline V gene. CDR3 sequence (DNA): TGCGCCAGCAGTAAACAGCGGGGGCCACAAGAGACCCAGTACTTC. It encodes CASSKQRGPQETQYF.

J is TRBJ2-7 and V is TRBV13, with 11 bases that match TRBD2. The CDR3 consists of 13 residues. V dropped 1 base and J dropped 12; count of bases not matched to a gene: 5. Germline-derived CDR1 and CDR2 are PRHDT and FYEKMQ (reference sequence). The CDR3 coding sequence is TGTGCCAGCAGCTTAGATAGCGGGGGGGCCTGGTACTTC. Its translation: CASSLDSGGAWYF.

This clonotype was counted a few times. As DNA, the CDR3 is TGTGCCAGCAGCCCCCAGACAGGGTACCACGAGCAGTACTTC. Its translation is CASSPQTGYHEQYF. The chain combines TRBV6-2 or TRBV6-3 with TRBJ2-7; TRBD1 aligns across 7 bases. V was clipped by 6 bases and J by 5 bases; unmatched bases: 10. The CDR3 runs 14 residues. Germline V gene lookup returns CDR1 MNHEY and CDR2 SVGEGT.

At least ten counts were recorded for this clonotype. The rearrangement links TRBV7-9 to TRBJ2-7; 8 bases map to TRBD2. Per germline, CDR1 SEHNR and CDR2 FQNEAQ (reference sequence). V shed 5 bases and J 5 bases; nucleotides not matched to a gene: 8. This CDR3 contains 14 residues. The CDR3 coding sequence is TGTGCCAGCAGCGCATACCCGGGACTAGACGAGCAGTACTTC. It encodes CASSAYPGLDEQYF.

The gene calls are TRBV7-2 and TRBJ1-2; D gene uncertain. V was pared by 0 bases and J by 8 bases, with 10 bases between. CDR3 length: 13 residues. CDR1 is SGHTA and CDR2 is FQGNSA in the germline V gene. DNA for the CDR3: TGTGCCAGCAGCTTAGCAACGGTTAGGGGCTACACCTTC. This sequence encodes CASSLATVRGYTF.

This clonotype appeared once. A much larger clone is a single base away; this may be a read error. The chain is built from TRBV12-3 or TRBV12-4 and TRBJ1-2; the D is unclear. V was pared by 6 bases and J by 4 bases, with 12 bases between. This CDR3 region has 13 residues. CDR3 bases: TGTGCCAGCAGATCAAACAGCCTCTATGGCTACACCTTC. Amino acid sequence: CASRSNSLYGYTF.

A few counts support this clonotype. The chain carries TRBV4-1 and TRBJ1-1; D may be TRBD1 (5 bases). Trimming removed 0 bases at V and 5 bases at J, with 16 bases between. Germline assignment: CDR1 MGHRA and CDR2 YSYEKL. The CDR3 has 16 residues. As DNA, the CDR3 is TGCGCCAGCAGCCAAGATAGGTCCCGGGGGTTAACTGAAGCTTTCTTT. This sequence encodes CASSQDRSRGLTEAFF.

This clonotype came up many times. The chain recombines TRBV12-3 or TRBV12-4 with TRBJ2-3; perhaps D is TRBD1 or TRBD2 (5 bases each). Trimming removed 4 bases at V and 1 base at J, with 15 bases between. The CDR3 contains 16 residues. Written as DNA, the CDR3 is TGTGCCAGCAGTTCACCCCGGGACCCGGGCACAGATACGCAGTATTTT. This gives the protein CASSSPRDPGTDTQYF.

This clonotype has more than one count but fewer than ten. J is TRBJ1-2 and V is TRBV20-1; no clear D. Per the germline V gene, CDR1 is DFQATT and CDR2 is SNEGSKA (reference sequence). The V gene lost 3 bases and the J gene lost 1 base, with 6 bases spanning the gap. CDR3 length: 12 residues. The chain's CDR3 is CSASTSNYGYTF. The CDR3 bases are TGCAGTGCTAGTACAAGTAACTATGGCTACACCTTC.

This clonotype appeared a few times. This chain links TRBV30 with TRBJ1-2, with D perhaps TRBD1 (5 bases). CDR1 is GTSNPN, CDR2 SVGIG, per germline (reference sequence). This CDR3 has 14 amino acids. Trimming pared 4 bases from V and 1 base from J, leaving 13 bases between. CDR3 in amino acids: CAWTSGARNYGYTF. CDR3 DNA sequence: TGTGCCTGGACATCCGGGGCTCGTAACTATGGCTACACCTTC.

This clonotype has a handful of counts. The CDR3 DNA follows: TGTGCCAGCAGTCTCGAATTGGACTTTTCACCCCTCCACTTT. This sequence encodes CASSLELDFSPLHF. J is TRBJ1-6 and V is TRBV28; unclear D gene. This CDR3 comprises 14 residues. Germline V gives CDR1 MDHEN, CDR2 SYDVKM. Trimming cost V 5 bases and J 9 bases, with 14 bases left between them. The variable domain in full, with the rest retrieved from reference TRBV28 and TRBJ1-6, is DVKVTQSSRYLVKRTGEKVFLECVQDMDHENMFWYRQDPGLGLRLIYFSYDVKMKEKGDIPEGYSVSREKKERFSLILESASTNQTSMYLCASSLELDFSPLHFGNGTRLTVT.